This is a list of T cell receptor beta chains from one sample in a study of T cells after yellow fever vaccination. TCRdb re-analysed the 5' RACE reads in MiXCR, keeping a single row per CDR3 protein. The sample carries around 180,000 distinct CDR3 sequences, about 6% recorded once. The specimen comprised CD4+ T cells sorted from PBMCs, sampled on the day of the first yellow fever vaccination. These receptors were collected from a man in his late teens or twenties who received the YFV17D yellow fever vaccine. CDR3s include the opening cysteine and the closing phenylalanine or tryptophan. Fields, in order: CDR3 protein, clone size, J gene, V gene. Size tells how often a clone was seen (once, few, many) or the class of an expanded clone, and some rows leave it out.

CDR3aa: CASSQEPQGADGYTF
abundance: many
j_gene: TRBJ1-2
v_gene: TRBV4-3

CDR3aa: CASKLDSTNEKLFF
abundance: many
j_gene: TRBJ1-4
v_gene: TRBV5-1

CDR3aa: CASSQDMGAALRNEQFF
abundance: few
j_gene: TRBJ2-1
v_gene: TRBV3-1

CDR3aa: CATSRQGYNSPLHF
abundance: NA
j_gene: TRBJ1-6
v_gene: TRBV15

CDR3aa: CASSRQGFYYGYTF
abundance: many
j_gene: TRBJ1-2
v_gene: TRBV27

CDR3aa: CATSDTSGFTDTQYF
abundance: many
j_gene: TRBJ2-3
v_gene: TRBV24-1

CDR3aa: CASSGRLAGGLDNEQFF
abundance: few
j_gene: TRBJ2-1
v_gene: TRBV12-3/TRBV12-4

CDR3aa: CASSVGAGHNTEAFF
abundance: many
j_gene: TRBJ1-1
v_gene: TRBV9

CDR3aa: CASSQEGVAGTAGGYTF
abundance: many
j_gene: TRBJ1-2
v_gene: TRBV3-1

CDR3aa: CASSSQWVEAQYF
abundance: NA
j_gene: TRBJ2-5
v_gene: TRBV5-5

CDR3aa: CASRSPRGWGQYF
abundance: few
j_gene: TRBJ2-3
v_gene: TRBV28

CDR3aa: CASSPLRGGNTEAFF
abundance: NA
j_gene: TRBJ1-1
v_gene: TRBV7-6

CDR3aa: CASIKGTGGMATGYTF
abundance: few
j_gene: TRBJ1-2
v_gene: TRBV12-3/TRBV12-4

CDR3aa: CASSLLFRQISQETQYF
abundance: few
j_gene: TRBJ2-5
v_gene: TRBV5-1

CDR3aa: CATSRDMLEKLFF
abundance: few
j_gene: TRBJ1-4
v_gene: TRBV15

CDR3aa: CASSQKGGARSANYGYTF
abundance: many
j_gene: TRBJ1-2
v_gene: TRBV18

CDR3aa: CASRRYDSHNEQFF
abundance: few
j_gene: TRBJ2-1
v_gene: TRBV6-1

CDR3aa: CASSSVGQPQHF
abundance: many
j_gene: TRBJ1-5
v_gene: TRBV28

CDR3aa: CAWSVDWGLNNEQFF
abundance: NA
j_gene: TRBJ2-1
v_gene: TRBV30

CDR3aa: CASSLHSSSYNEQFF
abundance: NA
j_gene: TRBJ2-1
v_gene: TRBV7-2

CDR3aa: CASSPRTGFHEQFF
abundance: NA
j_gene: TRBJ2-1
v_gene: TRBV3-1

CDR3aa: CASSFIRTGDTKNIQYF
abundance: many
j_gene: TRBJ2-4
v_gene: TRBV5-1

CDR3aa: CASSLDIQETQYF
abundance: NA
j_gene: TRBJ2-5
v_gene: TRBV2

CDR3aa: CASSAGTAAYSNQPQHF
abundance: few
j_gene: TRBJ1-5
v_gene: TRBV7-2

CDR3aa: CSATDRGLDTQYF
abundance: many
j_gene: TRBJ2-3
v_gene: TRBV20-1

CDR3aa: CASSRTDSYNSPLHF
abundance: NA
j_gene: TRBJ1-6
v_gene: TRBV18

CDR3aa: CASSVDQHTEAFF
abundance: many
j_gene: TRBJ1-1
v_gene: TRBV9

CDR3aa: CSVGSGQTTDTQYF
abundance: many
j_gene: TRBJ2-3
v_gene: TRBV29-1

CDR3aa: CASSQATTLPGLAGFTDTQYF
abundance: NA
j_gene: TRBJ2-3
v_gene: TRBV11-1

CDR3aa: CASSSYDRATNYGYTF
abundance: many
j_gene: TRBJ1-2
v_gene: TRBV7-2

CDR3aa: CASSQVTDLNTEAFF
abundance: few
j_gene: TRBJ1-1
v_gene: TRBV4-1

CDR3aa: CASSSQGLGSYNEQFF
abundance: many
j_gene: TRBJ2-1
v_gene: TRBV5-1

CDR3aa: CSARYQGGSNEKLFF
abundance: many
j_gene: TRBJ1-4
v_gene: TRBV20-1

CDR3aa: CASSYSSRDRETQYF
abundance: NA
j_gene: TRBJ2-5
v_gene: TRBV6-2/TRBV6-3

CDR3aa: CASSMGQGDGYTF
abundance: few
j_gene: TRBJ1-2
v_gene: TRBV5-1

CDR3aa: CASRSGRNEQFF
abundance: many
j_gene: TRBJ2-1
v_gene: TRBV12-3/TRBV12-4

CDR3aa: CASSSRTSGGGETQYF
abundance: few
j_gene: TRBJ2-5
v_gene: TRBV6-2/TRBV6-3

CDR3aa: CSARGRVNLNTEAFF
abundance: NA
j_gene: TRBJ1-1
v_gene: TRBV20-1

CDR3aa: CASSYNPGKETQYF
abundance: NA
j_gene: TRBJ2-5
v_gene: TRBV3-1

CDR3aa: CASSLSPGAGTDTQYF
abundance: many
j_gene: TRBJ2-3
v_gene: TRBV7-2

CDR3aa: CASSLLTMNTEAFF
abundance: NA
j_gene: TRBJ1-1
v_gene: TRBV3-1

CDR3aa: CASSTQGRRETQYF
abundance: NA
j_gene: TRBJ2-5
v_gene: TRBV5-4

CDR3aa: CASSSETSGNEQFF
abundance: many
j_gene: TRBJ2-1
v_gene: TRBV12-3/TRBV12-4

CDR3aa: CASTTPRAGETEAFF
abundance: few
j_gene: TRBJ1-1
v_gene: TRBV12-3/TRBV12-4

CDR3aa: CASSEDIAKNIQYF
abundance: NA
j_gene: TRBJ2-4
v_gene: TRBV18